Each of the 26 T cell receptor beta chains below was sequenced from the same sample in a study of cytomegalovirus exposure and HLA in healthy donors. It was with 60 Vbeta and 13 Jbeta primers that the PCR ran. Data came from immunoSEQ multiplex PCR; TCRdb stores just in-frame clones and leaves some out. The table lists about 87,000 clones, with 15% in the top ten. The material sequenced was PBMCs. The source of these receptors is a man aged 50 or older in good health and CMV-seropositive.

This sequence joins TRBV29-1 and TRBJ1-1, with 9 nucleotides matching TRBD1. This CDR3 has 15 residues. V shed 6 bases and J 7 bases; nucleotides not matched to a gene: 15. CDR1 SQVTM and CDR2 ANQGSEA come from the germline V gene. DNA of the CDR3: TGCAGCGTAGGATTTTCCGGGACAGGGTATGATGAAGCTTTCTTT. It translates to CSVGFSGTGYDEAFF.

The CDR3 nucleotides read TGTGCCAGCAGTGAACACACCCTACTAGCGGGAGCGAACACCGGGGAGCTGTTTTTT. Protein sequence: CASSEHTLLAGANTGELFF. This chain links TRBV2 with TRBJ2-2; 11 nucleotides align to TRBD2. Per germline, CDR1 SNHLY and CDR2 FYNNEI. Unmatched junction bases numbered 8, after V lost 2 bases and J lost 0 bases. CDR3 size: 19 residues.

The chain uses TRBV15 and TRBJ2-7; the match to TRBD2 covers 13 bases. Looked up from germline, CDR1 is LNHNV and CDR2 is YYDKDF (reference sequence). Losses at the gene ends were 0 bases for V and 5 bases for J; bases not matched to a gene: 1. The CDR3 totals 15 residues. The CDR3: CATSREGLAGDEQYV. In DNA form, the CDR3 reads TGTGCCACCAGCAGAGAAGGACTAGCGGGAGACGAGCAGTACGTC.

The rearrangement links TRBV7-9 to TRBJ1-1, with unresolved D. The germline CDR1 and CDR2 sequences are SEHNR and FQNEAQ (reference sequence). V was clipped by 5 bases and J by 5 bases, with 12 bases between them. The CDR3 runs 13 residues. The CDR3 protein is CASSKSYGTEAFF. CDR3 bases: TGTGCCAGCAGCAAATCCTACGGGACTGAAGCTTTCTTT.

The V gene is TRBV30, the J gene TRBJ2-2; perhaps TRBD1 as D (5 bases). Trimming cost V 3 bases and J 7 bases, with 12 bases left between them. Germline CDR1 reads GTSNPN; CDR2 reads SVGIG (reference sequence). The CDR3 is 13 amino acids. CDR3 in amino acids: CAWRIGVIGELFF. DNA of the CDR3: TGTGCCTGGAGGATAGGGGTGATCGGGGAGCTGTTTTTT.

The V gene is TRBV19, the J gene TRBJ2-5; 15 positions match TRBD2. CDR3 size: 16 residues. Germline assignment: CDR1 LNHDA and CDR2 SQIVND (reference sequence). V shed 4 bases and J 5 bases; nucleotides not matched to a gene: 5. As DNA, the CDR3 is TGTGCCAGTAGTAAGGGACTAGCGGGAGGTCCGGAGACCCAGTACTTC. It yields the protein CASSKGLAGGPETQYF.

The chain recombines TRBV15 with TRBJ2-5; tentative D call: TRBD2 (5 bases). Trimming pared 3 bases from V and 7 bases from J, leaving 15 bases between. The CDR3 sequence is 14 residues long. CDR1 and CDR2 from the germline V gene are LNHNV and YYDKDF (reference sequence). The CDR3 DNA reads TGTGCCACCAGCAGGCGTACGGGAACGGGGACCCAGTACTTC. Protein sequence: CATSRRTGTGTQYF.

This rearrangement joins TRBV19 to TRBJ2-5, with a tentative D call TRBD2 (6 bases). Germline loops: CDR1 LNHDA, CDR2 SQIVND (reference sequence). The CDR3 loop spans 15 amino acids. V was pared by 10 bases and J by 2 bases, with 20 bases between. CDR3 sequence reads: CATAVTGRKQETQYF. The CDR3 coding sequence is TGTGCCACCGCTGTAACGGGGAGGAAACAAGAGACCCAGTACTTC.

The CDR3 nucleotides read TGTGCCAGCAGGGACAGGGTAAACTATGGCTACACCTTC. This sequence encodes CASRDRVNYGYTF. The chain recombines TRBV27 with TRBJ1-2; the match to TRBD1 covers 8 bases. V shed 6 bases, J shed 2 bases, and the junction held 2 bases outside the gene matches. The germline V gene encodes CDR1 MNHEY and CDR2 SMNVEV (reference sequence). This CDR3 comprises 13 residues.

The chain has TRBV2 and TRBJ2-3, with D perhaps TRBD2 (7 bases). CDR1 is SNHLY, CDR2 FYNNEI, per germline. The CDR3 has 12 residues. Trimming pared 9 bases from V and 6 bases from J, leaving 13 bases between. CDR3 protein: CARGPGGDTQYF. CDR3 sequence (DNA): TGTGCCAGGGGCCCGGGGGGCGATACGCAGTATTTT.

This chain joins TRBV7-3 and TRBJ1-1, with a tentative D call TRBD1 (6 bases). There are 13 residues in the CDR3. V gave up 5 bases and J gave up 8 bases, with 15 bases separating them. Germline-derived CDR1 and CDR2 are SGHTA and FQGTGA. The CDR3, as DNA: TGTGCCAGCAGCCCAAATCTCGGACAGGAAGCTTTCTTT. Amino acids: CASSPNLGQEAFF.

V gene TRBV11-3 combines with J gene TRBJ1-2; 8 bases align to TRBD1. Losses at the gene ends were 5 bases for V and 8 bases for J; bases not matched to a gene: 7. The CDR3 totals 13 residues. CDR1 and CDR2 from the germline V gene are SGHNT and YENEEA. DNA of the CDR3: TGTGCCAGCAGCCCAGGGGGCGCACAGGGCTACACCTTC. Translation gives CASSPGGAQGYTF.

The chain uses TRBV4-2 and TRBJ2-7; 8 nucleotides line up with TRBD2. CDR1 LGHNA and CDR2 YNFKEQ come from the germline V gene. Germline trimming cut 3 bases from V and 1 base from J; bases unmatched to any gene: 8. The CDR3 has 16 residues. The CDR3 DNA sequence: TGTGCCAGCAGCCACCCTCCGGGACTAGTATCCTACGAGCAGTACTTC. Protein product: CASSHPPGLVSYEQYF.

V gene TRBV30 combines with J gene TRBJ1-3; perhaps TRBD1 as D (5 bases). Germline V CDR1 and CDR2: GTSNPN, SVGIG (reference sequence). Trimming stripped 6 bases from V and 0 bases from J, with 15 bases between. This CDR3 has 15 amino acids. The CDR3 loop is CACYRTPLSGNTIYF. CDR3 nucleotides: TGTGCCTGTTACAGGACCCCTCTCTCTGGAAACACCATATATTTT.

The chain is built from TRBV30 and TRBJ1-2, with D possibly TRBD1 on 6 matching bases. The CDR3 spans 16 residues. Looked up from germline, CDR1 is GTSNPN and CDR2 is SVGIG (reference sequence). Trimming took 2 bases from V and 4 from J, leaving 20 bases between them. CDR3 sequence reads: CAWSLGSAGATYGYTF. In DNA form, the CDR3 reads TGTGCCTGGAGTCTGGGCAGCGCAGGGGCCACCTATGGCTACACCTTC.

The chain is built from TRBV7-9 and TRBJ1-4; D is ambiguous. Deletions cut 5 bases from V and 7 bases from J, with 17 bases between. CDR1 and CDR2 (germline): SEHNR, FQNEAQ (reference sequence). The CDR3 is 15 residues long. DNA for the CDR3: TGTGCCAGCAGCCCCTTTGGAGGGCGCGTTGAAAAACTGTTTTTT. Protein product: CASSPFGGRVEKLFF.

Concerning this clone itself: At one end the junction does not follow the germline gene, possibly because of a read error. V usage is TRBV11-2 and J usage is TRBJ1-1; 7 positions match TRBD1. This CDR3 has 15 residues. The germline gives CDR1 SGHAT, CDR2 FQNNGV. CDR3 in DNA: TGTGCCAGCAGCTCCTTTCCGGGACAGAACGCTGAAGCTTTCTTT. This encodes CASSSFPGQNAEAFF.

The V call is TRBV6-6, the J call TRBJ2-7; 9 bases fit TRBD2. Germline-derived CDR1 and CDR2 are MNHNY and SVGAGI (reference sequence). Trimming at V came to 5 bases and at J to 9 bases, leaving 11 bases not matched to a gene. The CDR3 has 14 amino acids. This CDR3 reads CASSRLAEGPGQYF. CDR3 DNA sequence: TGTGCCAGCAGTAGACTAGCGGAAGGCCCCGGGCAGTACTTC.

The chain couples TRBV5-4 to TRBJ2-3, with 9 bases fitting TRBD2. The V segment lost 3 bases and the J segment 1 base; nucleotides outside the gene matches: 3. Germline values: CDR1 SGHNT, CDR2 YYREEE (reference sequence). The length of the CDR3 is 15 residues. CDR3 sequence: CASSSRLAGTDTQYF. In DNA form, the CDR3 reads TGTGCCAGCAGCTCCCGACTAGCGGGCACAGATACGCAGTATTTT.

The rearrangement uses TRBV19 and TRBJ1-5; 10 bases match TRBD1. The CDR3 contains 16 residues. V shed 3 bases, J shed 2 bases, and the junction held 4 bases outside the gene matches. CDR1 is LNHDA, CDR2 SQIVND, per germline (reference sequence). This CDR3 is CASSIGGTGGNQPQHF. In nucleotides, the CDR3 is TGTGCCAGTAGTATTGGTGGGACAGGGGGCAATCAGCCCCAGCATTTT.

The genes are TRBV4-1 and TRBJ1-2, with a possible D match to TRBD1 (6 bases). Deletions cut 0 bases from V and 6 bases from J, with 14 bases between. The CDR3 consists of 15 residues. Germline CDR1 reads MGHRA; CDR2 reads YSYEKL. CDR3 in DNA: TGCGCCAGCAGCCAAGAAGGGGGTGGGGTTGATGGCTACACCTTC. Translating gives CASSQEGGGVDGYTF.

The chain employs TRBV5-6 and TRBJ2-1; D remains ambiguous. Between the trimmed V and J ends, which lost 6 bases and 7 bases, there was a span of 17 bases. CDR1 is SGHDT, CDR2 YYEEEE, per germline. CDR3 size: 14 residues. The CDR3 spells CASTLLAGRNEQFF. The CDR3 nucleotides read TGTGCCAGCACCCTCTTGGCAGGCAGAAATGAGCAGTTCTTC.

J is TRBJ1-5 and V is TRBV27, with 8 bases identical to TRBD1. CDR1 and CDR2 (germline): MNHEY, SMNVEV (reference sequence). V shed 5 bases and J 8 bases; nucleotides not matched to a gene: 5. This CDR3 is built from 13 residues. This CDR3 is CASSQGASEPQHF. In nucleotides, the CDR3 is TGTGCCAGCAGTCAGGGGGCAAGTGAGCCCCAGCATTTT.

The V call is TRBV15, the J call TRBJ2-4; 7 nucleotides line up with TRBD2. Germline lookup yields CDR1 LNHNV and CDR2 YYDKDF (reference sequence). With 1 base clipped from V and 4 bases from J, the junction kept 7 bases outside the gene matches. CDR3 length: 16 amino acids. The CDR3 protein is CATSRGGGAAKNIQYF. In nucleotides, the CDR3 is TGTGCCACCAGCAGAGGGGGGGGAGCCGCAAAAAACATTCAGTACTTC.

The CDR3 region is CASSPRDRAYEQYV. The CDR3 DNA reads TGTGCCAGCTCACCGCGGGACAGAGCCTACGAGCAGTACGTC. The gene calls are TRBV18 and TRBJ2-7; possibly TRBD1 for D (7 bases). The CDR3 is 14 residues long. Germline values: CDR1 KGHSH, CDR2 LQKENI. Trimming took off 3 bases at V and 2 bases at J, with 11 bases between the two ends.

V gene TRBV19 combines with J gene TRBJ1-1; D unresolved. CDR3 length: 13 amino acids. V gave up 7 bases and J gave up 0 bases, with 9 bases separating them. Germline assignment: CDR1 LNHDA and CDR2 SQIVND (reference sequence). CDR3 in amino acids: CASIDTLNTEAFF. CDR3 DNA sequence: TGTGCCAGTATAGACACTCTGAACACTGAAGCTTTCTTT.